A selection of T cell receptor beta chains follows, all from one sample in a study of OX40 agonist ivuxolimab in advanced cancers. Some clones are missing from TCRdb's copy, which holds only in-frame ones; the method was immunoSEQ multiplex PCR. Of about 70,000 clones listed, around 82% were seen once; the top ten hold about 5.7%. Sequences were derived from CD4+ or CD8+ T cells sorted from blood, sampled in a trial of the OX40 agonist ivuxolimab. Every receptor here comes from an adult with an advanced solid tumor such as melanoma, head and neck, liver or kidney cancer. Each CDR3 is given with its conserved first and last residue. Each record gives: CDR3 DNA, CDR3 protein, V gene, J gene, CDR3 length, clone size, D gene. D genes are given only for firm matches. Size values are once, few and many counts, or a class for expanded clones, and some rows have none.

TGTGCCTGGAGTAGGGGACAGGGGGCCTACGAGCAGTACTTC	CAWSRGQGAYEQYF	TRBV30	TRBJ2-7	14	-	TRBD1
TGTGCCAGCAGCCACTTCTCCGGCACAGATACGCAGTATTTT	CASSHFSGTDTQYF	TRBV14	TRBJ2-3	14	-	-
TGTGCCAGCAGCGCAGCGGGGCTTGGGGCCAACGTCCTGACTTTC	CASSAAGLGANVLTF	TRBV9	TRBJ2-6	15	-	TRBD2
TGCGCCAGCAGCCAACCCTGGGGTGAGACCCAGTACTTC	CASSQPWGETQYF	TRBV4-1	TRBJ2-5	13	-	-
TGCGCCAGCAGCTTGCGCGACAGGGGTTATCCCGGGGAGCTGTTTTTT	CASSLRDRGYPGELFF	TRBV5-1	TRBJ2-2	16	-	TRBD1
TGTGCCAGTAGCGGACGTACAGGGTTCTCTGGAAACACCATATATTTT	CASSGRTGFSGNTIYF	TRBV19	TRBJ1-3	16	-	-
TGTGCCAGCACCGAGACGGACACAGATACGCAGTATTTT	CASTETDTDTQYF	TRBV5-8	TRBJ2-3	13	-	-
TGTGCCAGCAGTGAATCCGGCGGGCACACTGAAGCTTTCTTT	CASSESGGHTEAFF	TRBV2	TRBJ1-1	14	-	-
TGTGCCACCAGCAGAGGACTAGCGGGGTCCAATGAGCAGTTCTTC	CATSRGLAGSNEQFF	TRBV15	TRBJ2-1	15	-	TRBD2
TGCAGCGTTGAACGCACAGGGATCTATGGCTACACCTTC	CSVERTGIYGYTF	TRBV29-1	TRBJ1-2	13	-	-
TGTGCCAGCAGGAAATCCAGCCTTTTTAATTCACCCCTCCACTTT	CASRKSSLFNSPLHF	TRBV6-5	TRBJ1-6	15	-	-
TGTGCCAGCAGCGTGGTCCGGACGGGGAACACTGAAGCTTTCTTT	CASSVVRTGNTEAFF	TRBV9	TRBJ1-1	15	-	-
TGTGCCAGCAGTTTATTGGGGGAGCCTGAAGCTTTCTTT	CASSLLGEPEAFF	TRBV27	TRBJ1-1	13	-	-
TGTGCCAGCTCACCAGGCTCTGGAAACACCATATATTTT	CASSPGSGNTIYF	TRBV18	TRBJ1-3	13	-	-
TGTGCCAGCAGCCCCTTAAATCAGCCCCAGCATTTT	CASSPLNQPQHF	TRBV5-8	TRBJ1-5	12	few	-
TGTGCCACCAGCAGAGATCTAGGAGGGGGCCGGGGGCAGTTCTTC	CATSRDLGGGRGQFF	TRBV15	TRBJ2-1	15	few	-
TGCGCCAGCAGTGGGACTAGCGCCAAGAGGCACAATGAGCAGTTCTTC	CASSGTSAKRHNEQFF	TRBV10-1	TRBJ2-1	16	-	TRBD2
TGTGCCAGTTCCCACCGACAGAGGGGAGCTGCGACGAATCAGCCCCAGCATTTT	CASSHRQRGAATNQPQHF	TRBV19	TRBJ1-5	18	-	-
TGTGCCAGCAGCGCTGGGACAGGGGAGGTCTCAGATACGCAGTATTTT	CASSAGTGEVSDTQYF	TRBV5-4	TRBJ2-3	16	-	TRBD1
TGTGCCAGCAGCGTAGTCCCGGACAGGGTGGGAGCTTTCTTT	CASSVVPDRVGAFF	TRBV9	TRBJ1-1	14	-	TRBD1
TGTGCCAGCAGCCCCCGGGCAGGGGGCACAGATACGCAGTATTTT	CASSPRAGGTDTQYF	TRBV9	TRBJ2-3	15	-	-
TGTGCCAGCAGCTTGGGAGGCTCTGGGGCCAACGTCCTGACTTTC	CASSLGGSGANVLTF	TRBV5-6	TRBJ2-6	15	once	-
TGTGCCAGCAGCAAGGACAGGGTGGACACTGAAGCTTTCTTT	CASSKDRVDTEAFF	TRBV11-2	TRBJ1-1	14	few	TRBD1
TGCGCCAGCAGCTTCGGCCAGAACACCGGGGAGCTGTTTTTT	CASSFGQNTGELFF	TRBV4-3	TRBJ2-2	14	-	-
TGCGCCAGCCTCCCCCCGGACAGGGCGAAAGAGGGCTACACCTTC	CASLPPDRAKEGYTF	TRBV23-1	TRBJ1-2	15	-	TRBD1
TGTGCCAGCAGCTTAGCGGGGGCCCTCTACAATGAGCAGTTCTTC	CASSLAGALYNEQFF	TRBV7-9	TRBJ2-1	15	once	-
TGCGCCAGCAGCCAGGTGGGACTAGCGACAGATACGCAGTATTTT	CASSQVGLATDTQYF	TRBV4-3	TRBJ2-3	15	-	TRBD2
TGCGCCAGCAGCCCCGGACAGGGGCCACCCTACGAGCAGTACTTC	CASSPGQGPPYEQYF	TRBV5-1	TRBJ2-7	15	few	TRBD1
TGTGCCAGCAGCCAAGTGAGAACAGATACGCAGTATTTT	CASSQVRTDTQYF	TRBV14	TRBJ2-3	13	-	-
TGTGCCTGGAGTGTAAACAATCAGCCCCAGCATTTT	CAWSVNNQPQHF	TRBV30	TRBJ1-5	12	-	-
TGTGCCAGCAGTCGACAGATGGACTATGGCTACACCTTC	CASSRQMDYGYTF	TRBV5-4	TRBJ1-2	13	-	-
TGTGCCAGCAGCTCGCTTCAGGGACAGGGGAGGTATGGCTACACCTTC	CASSSLQGQGRYGYTF	TRBV5-5	TRBJ1-2	16	-	TRBD1
TGTGCCAGCAGCTTAAGGACAGGGGGCTCCTACGAGCAGTACTTC	CASSLRTGGSYEQYF	TRBV7-9	TRBJ2-7	15	-	TRBD1
TGTGCCAGCAGCTTGGGGGGCTGGAGTCAGCCCCAGCATTTT	CASSLGGWSQPQHF	TRBV5-6	TRBJ1-5	14	-	-
TGCGCCAGCAGCTCTGGACTAGCGCCGAGCTCCTACAATGAGCAGTTCTTC	CASSSGLAPSSYNEQFF	TRBV5-1	TRBJ2-1	17	once	TRBD2
TGTGCCAGAACCGGGACCGAGAACTATGGCTACACCTTC	CARTGTENYGYTF	TRBV30	TRBJ1-2	13	few	-
TGTGCCAGCAGTGAGCTCTTCGGAGGCACTGAAGCTTTCTTT	CASSELFGGTEAFF	TRBV6-1	TRBJ1-1	14	-	-
TGTGCCAGCTCAACAGGGGGCCACACTGAAGCTTTCTTT	CASSTGGHTEAFF	TRBV18	TRBJ1-1	13	-	TRBD1
TGTGCCACCAGCACAAACACAGATACGCAGTATTTT	CATSTNTDTQYF	TRBV15	TRBJ2-3	12	-	-
TGTGCCAGCAGCTCGGGCGGCAGGGGAGCTAATGAAAAACTGTTTTTT	CASSSGGRGANEKLFF	TRBV7-2	TRBJ1-4	16	-	-
TGTGCCAGCTCACCTGACAGGGTAGGCTTTGGGGCCAACGTCCTGACTTTC	CASSPDRVGFGANVLTF	TRBV18	TRBJ2-6	17	few	TRBD1
TGTGCCAGCAGCTTAACCACTAGCGGGGGGGCGGGCACCTACAATGAGCAGTTCTTC	CASSLTTSGGAGTYNEQFF	TRBV7-6	TRBJ2-1	19	few	TRBD2
TGTGCCAGTAGTATAGACAGGGTTGTTGGAAACACCATATATTTT	CASSIDRVVGNTIYF	TRBV19	TRBJ1-3	15	few	-
TGCAGCGTTGGCATGGCAAGCAATCAGCCCCAGCATTTT	CSVGMASNQPQHF	TRBV29-1	TRBJ1-5	13	-	-
TGTGCCAGTAGCGGGAGCAACAATGAGCAGTTCTTC	CASSGSNNEQFF	TRBV19	TRBJ2-1	12	-	-
TGTGCCAGCAGTTTATCTCAGGTTTTAAATTCACCCCTCCACTTT	CASSLSQVLNSPLHF	TRBV27	TRBJ1-6	15	-	-
TGTGCCAGCAAGAAGGGGGGGAGCACTGAAGCTTTCTTT	CASKKGGSTEAFF	TRBV6-5	TRBJ1-1	13	-	-
TGTGCCAGTAGTTTAACCGGGACACAGTACGAGCAGTACTTC	CASSLTGTQYEQYF	TRBV19	TRBJ2-7	14	-	-
TGTGCCAGCTCACAATGGACAGGGCGGGACAATGAGCAGTTCTTC	CASSQWTGRDNEQFF	TRBV18	TRBJ2-1	15	-	TRBD1
TGCAGCGTCGAGTCCCGGTCCTACAATGAGCAGTTCTTC	CSVESRSYNEQFF	TRBV29-1	TRBJ2-1	13	-	-
TGTGCCAGCAGGCGCGGCAGGATGAACACTGAAGCTTTCTTT	CASRRGRMNTEAFF	TRBV6-5	TRBJ1-1	14	-	-
TGTGCCAGCAGTTTGCAACTCAGGGGCGCCGGCAATGAGCAGTTCTTC	CASSLQLRGAGNEQFF	TRBV27	TRBJ2-1	16	-	-
TGTGCCAGCTCACCAGAGACAGGGGAAGGGTCACCCCTCCACTTT	CASSPETGEGSPLHF	TRBV18	TRBJ1-6	15	few	TRBD1
TGTGCCAGCAGGGTGGCACATACCGGGGAGCTGTTTTTT	CASRVAHTGELFF	TRBV2	TRBJ2-2	13	-	-
TGTGCCAGCAGCTCCCACATGAACACTGAAGCTTTCTTT	CASSSHMNTEAFF	TRBV11-2	TRBJ1-1	13	few	-
TGTGCCAGCAGCCCTAGTGTGGCGGGGGGGTACAATGAGCAGTTCTTC	CASSPSVAGGYNEQFF	TRBV6-4	TRBJ2-1	16	-	TRBD2
TGTGCCAGTAGTCAACACCTGGGGACTCGGGCGTCCGGGCGATACAATGAGCAGTTCTTC	CASSQHLGTRASGRYNEQFF	TRBV19	TRBJ2-1	20	once	-
TGCGCCAGCAGCTGGGCGAGAACCGGGGAGCTGTTTTTT	CASSWARTGELFF	TRBV5-1	TRBJ2-2	13	-	-
TGTGCCAGCAGTGAAAGGTCGGCAGGGAACTATGGCTACACCTTC	CASSERSAGNYGYTF	TRBV6-1	TRBJ1-2	15	-	-
TGTGCCACCAGCAGAGATCGGCTAGCGCTGTACAATGAGCAGTTCTTC	CATSRDRLALYNEQFF	TRBV15	TRBJ2-1	16	-	-